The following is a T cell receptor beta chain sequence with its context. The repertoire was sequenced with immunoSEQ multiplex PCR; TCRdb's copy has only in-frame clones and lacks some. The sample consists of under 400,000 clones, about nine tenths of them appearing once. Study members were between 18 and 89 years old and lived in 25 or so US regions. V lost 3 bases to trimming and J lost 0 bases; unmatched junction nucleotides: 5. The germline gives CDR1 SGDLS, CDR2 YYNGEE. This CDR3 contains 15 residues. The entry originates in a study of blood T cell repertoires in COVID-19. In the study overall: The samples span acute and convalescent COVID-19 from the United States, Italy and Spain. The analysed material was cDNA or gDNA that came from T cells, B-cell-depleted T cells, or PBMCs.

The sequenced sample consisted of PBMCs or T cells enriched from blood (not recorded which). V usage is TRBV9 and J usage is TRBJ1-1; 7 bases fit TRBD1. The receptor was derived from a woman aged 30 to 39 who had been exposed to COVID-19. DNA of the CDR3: TGTGCCAGCAGCGCCCGACAGGGAATGAACACTGAAGCTTTCTTT. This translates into CASSARQGMNTEAFF.